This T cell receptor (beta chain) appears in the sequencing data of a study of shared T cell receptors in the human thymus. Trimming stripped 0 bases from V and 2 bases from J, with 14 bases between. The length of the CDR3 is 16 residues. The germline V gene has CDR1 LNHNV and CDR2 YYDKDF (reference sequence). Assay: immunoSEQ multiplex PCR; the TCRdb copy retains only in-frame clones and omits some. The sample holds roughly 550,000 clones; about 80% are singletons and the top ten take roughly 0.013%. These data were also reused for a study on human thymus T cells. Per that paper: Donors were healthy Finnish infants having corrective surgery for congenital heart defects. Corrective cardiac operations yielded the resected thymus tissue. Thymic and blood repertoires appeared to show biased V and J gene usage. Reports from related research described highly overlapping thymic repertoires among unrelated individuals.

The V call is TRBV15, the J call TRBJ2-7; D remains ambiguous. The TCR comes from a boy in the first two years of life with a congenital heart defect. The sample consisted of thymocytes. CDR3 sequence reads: CATSREPQSSPYEQYF. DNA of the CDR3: TGTGCCACCAGCAGAGAACCCCAAAGCTCCCCCTACGAGCAGTACTTC.